The 30 T cell receptor beta chains presented below share a single source sample, sequenced in a study of blood T cell repertoires in COVID-19 (dated by TCRdb to the early 2020s). Library preparation used the immunoSEQ multiplex PCR assay. TCRdb retrieved this table from immuneACCESS and kept in-frame rearrangements only. Not all clones are present; in checked studies, unresolved V genes account for under half, and no reason is known for the remainder. Recorded for this sample are 250,000 to 300,000 clones; roughly nine tenths of them occurred a single time. 4% to 5% of the sample is in the top ten clones. Sample: peripheral blood. These TCRs come from a woman aged 35 to 49 who had recovered from COVID-19.

The chain recombines TRBV27 with TRBJ1-6; 8 nucleotides line up with TRBD1. The CDR3 spans 15 residues. The trim removed 1 base at V and 10 bases at J, leaving 6 bases unmatched. Germline lookup yields CDR1 MNHEY and CDR2 SMNVEV (reference sequence). CDR3 loop: CASSLWWTGSSPLHF. The CDR3 DNA is TGTGCCAGCAGTTTATGGTGGACAGGGTCATCACCCCTCCACTTT.

The J gene is TRBJ1-2, the V gene TRBV6-5, with D possibly TRBD1 on 6 matching bases. Trimming stripped 6 bases from V and 3 bases from J, with 8 bases between. The CDR3 length is 12 residues. CDR1 is MNHEY, CDR2 SVGAGI, per germline. The CDR3 reads CASRRQDYGYTF. The CDR3 coding sequence is TGTGCCAGCAGAAGACAGGACTATGGCTACACCTTC.

CDR3 bases: TGTGCCAGCAGCTTGGAAGTCTTCCGGGGTGGTAGCACAGATACGCAGTATTTT. Translating it yields CASSLEVFRGGSTDTQYF. The chain is built from TRBV5-4 and TRBJ2-3; weak D call: TRBD2 (5 bases). CDR3 length equals 18 residues. Trimming removed 0 bases from V and 0 bases from J, with 17 bases in between. Germline CDR1 reads SGHNT; CDR2 reads YYREEE (reference sequence).

The chain employs TRBV24-1 and TRBJ2-2, with D maybe TRBD1 (6 bases). The germline V and J ends were trimmed by 1 base and 2 bases, with 10 bases remaining between them. This CDR3 has 16 residues. Germline CDR1 and CDR2: KGHDR and SFDVKD. CDR3 coding DNA: TGTGCCACCAGTGATTTCAGGGACACTAACACCGGGGAGCTGTTTTTT. It translates to CATSDFRDTNTGELFF.

The chain recombines TRBV19 with TRBJ1-1; TRBD1 agrees at 7 bases. Germline V gene lookup returns CDR1 LNHDA and CDR2 SQIVND (reference sequence). V lost 7 bases and J lost 5; bases outside the gene matches: 7. The CDR3 runs to 13 residues. For the CDR3, the DNA is TGTGCCAGTATGGAGGGGGCTAGGACTGAAGCTTTCTTT. It is translated as CASMEGARTEAFF.

This clone has a single count. The chain has TRBV12-5 and TRBJ1-1; TRBD1 aligns across 8 bases. With 0 bases clipped from V and 4 bases from J, the junction kept 7 bases outside the gene matches. The CDR3 consists of 16 residues. CDR1 and CDR2 from the germline V gene are LGHNT and FRNRAP. The chain's CDR3 is CASGLVLDRGGTEAFF. The DNA for the CDR3 is TGTGCTAGTGGTTTGGTCCTCGACAGGGGTGGCACTGAAGCTTTCTTT.

V is TRBV5-6 and J is TRBJ2-7; D is uncertain. Trimming pared 3 bases from V and 3 bases from J, leaving 13 bases between. The CDR3 has 14 residues. Germline V gene sequence: CDR1 SGHDT, CDR2 YYEEEE. CDR3 loop: CASSYGKTGYEQYF. In DNA form, the CDR3 reads TGTGCCAGCAGCTATGGTAAGACGGGCTACGAGCAGTACTTC.

The gene calls are TRBV28 and TRBJ2-3; D is undetermined. Germline CDR1 MDHEN, CDR2 SYDVKM. V was pared by 3 bases and J by 5 bases, with 15 bases between. The CDR3 consists of 15 residues. The CDR3 sequence is CASSFFARSGDTQYF. The DNA of the CDR3 is TGTGCCAGCAGTTTTTTTGCTAGATCGGGAGATACGCAGTATTTT.

This chain links TRBV5-4 with TRBJ1-4, with 7 bases identical to TRBD1. The CDR3 is 14 amino acids. V gave up 4 bases and J gave up 8 bases; unmatched junction bases: 8. Germline V gene sequence: CDR1 SGHNT, CDR2 YYREEE (reference sequence). The CDR3 reads CASSPRTGGEKLFF. DNA for the CDR3: TGTGCCAGCAGCCCACGGACAGGCGGGGAAAAACTGTTTTTT.

The CDR3 sequence is CASSVVGSGGGEQFF. In nucleotides, the CDR3 is TGTGCCAGCAGCGTAGTTGGTAGCGGGGGAGGTGAGCAGTTCTTC. The rearrangement uses TRBV9 and TRBJ2-1; 9 nucleotides line up with TRBD2. Trimming removed 0 bases from V and 9 bases from J; junction bases left unmatched: 7. Germline CDR1 reads SGDLS; CDR2 reads YYNGEE. The CDR3 length is 15 residues.

The chain links TRBV2 to TRBJ2-1; the D gene is possibly TRBD1 (5 bases). V was shortened by 4 bases and J by 0 bases, with 13 bases between the two germline ends. There are 16 residues in the CDR3. CDR1 is SNHLY and CDR2 is FYNNEI in the germline V gene. CDR3 residues: CASSGQGPSSYNEQFF. The CDR3 DNA is TGTGCCAGCAGTGGTCAGGGCCCGAGCTCCTACAATGAGCAGTTCTTC.

This chain joins TRBV19 and TRBJ1-1, with 7 bases fitting TRBD1. J lost 3 bases, V lost 5 bases, and 3 bases had no gene match. The CDR3 spans 13 residues. Germline assignment: CDR1 LNHDA and CDR2 SQIVND (reference sequence). This chain's CDR3 is CASSADRDTEAFF. DNA of the CDR3: TGTGCCAGTAGTGCCGACAGGGACACTGAAGCTTTCTTT.

This clone was found once. The gene calls are TRBV19 and TRBJ2-2; 8 bases fit TRBD2. V was clipped by 7 bases and J by 6 bases; unmatched bases: 10. CDR1 and CDR2 from the germline V gene are LNHDA and SQIVND (reference sequence). The CDR3 extends over 15 amino acids. The CDR3 region has the DNA TGTGCCAGTAAGGGCGGGGGGAGCCTACCCGGGGAGCTGTTTTTT. Encoded protein: CASKGGGSLPGELFF.

The chain carries TRBV7-3 and TRBJ2-2, with D tentatively TRBD2 (6 bases). V was pared by 5 bases and J by 7 bases, with 11 bases between. This CDR3 comprises 13 residues. Germline CDR1 and CDR2: SGHTA and FQGTGA. CDR3 in amino acids: CASSPTSIGELFF. DNA of the CDR3: TGTGCCAGCAGCCCCACTAGCATCGGGGAGCTGTTTTTT. Complete variable domain (other parts from reference TRBV7-3 and TRBJ2-2): GAGVSQTPSNKVTEKGKYVELRCDPISGHTALYWYRQSLGQGPEFLIYFQGTGAADDSGLPNDRFFAVRPEGSVSTLKIQRTERGDSAVYLCASSPTSIGELFFGEGSRLTVL.

The chain combines TRBV19 with TRBJ2-1; D unclear. Trimming removed 1 base from V and 6 bases from J, with 7 bases in between. Germline lookup yields CDR1 LNHDA and CDR2 SQIVND (reference sequence). This CDR3 is built from 13 residues. CDR3 DNA sequence: TGTGCCAGTAGTATAGGGTCCGGCAATGAGCAGTTCTTC. Protein: CASSIGSGNEQFF.

The chain is built from TRBV2 and TRBJ1-3; D might be TRBD1 (5 bases). CDR3 size: 15 residues. V was cut by 7 bases and J by 0 bases, with 13 bases left in between. Germline CDR1 SNHLY, CDR2 FYNNEI. In DNA, the CDR3 is TGTGCCAGCAAGGATTCAACAGGCTCTGGAAACACCATATATTTT. As protein: CASKDSTGSGNTIYF.

The chain links TRBV10-3 to TRBJ1-1; 10 bases align to TRBD1. The V gene's germline CDR1 is ENHRY and CDR2 SYGVKD. The CDR3 has 15 residues. J gave up 11 bases and V 3 bases, and 12 bases lay outside the gene matches. The CDR3 sequence: CAISDLDRGPRYAFF. CDR3 in DNA: TGTGCCATCAGTGATCTTGACAGGGGGCCTCGGTATGCTTTCTTT.

V and J are TRBV28 and TRBJ1-1; D is ambiguous. The CDR3 is made up of 16 amino acids. In germline, CDR1 is MDHEN, CDR2 SYDVKM. V lost 1 base, J lost 1 base, and 13 bases lay in between. The CDR3 nucleotides read TGTGCCAGCAGTTTATCAGGAGGGTTTGGGAACACTGAAGCTTTCTTT. As protein: CASSLSGGFGNTEAFF.

The genes are TRBV7-2 and TRBJ1-2; TRBD1 is a possible D gene (6 bases). Trimming took 1 base from V and 2 from J, leaving 20 bases between them. This CDR3 comprises 18 residues. CDR1 and CDR2 (germline): SGHTA, FQGNSA. The CDR3 reads CASSLGFGGGLGNYGYTF. The CDR3 DNA follows: TGTGCCAGCAGCTTAGGATTTGGCGGGGGCCTCGGAAACTATGGCTACACCTTC.

This clone has just one count. The V and J genes are TRBV19 and TRBJ1-1, with TRBD1 matching over 8 bases. The V gene end was trimmed by 10 bases and the J gene end by 4 bases; junction bases not matched to a gene: 8. The germline V gene encodes CDR1 LNHDA and CDR2 SQIVND (reference sequence). The CDR3 covers 13 residues. CDR3 region: CATETGGTTEAFF. CDR3 bases: TGTGCCACCGAAACAGGGGGGACCACTGAAGCTTTCTTT. The variable domain in full, completed from reference TRBV19 and TRBJ1-1, reads DGGITQSPKYLFRKEGQNVTLSCEQNLNHDAMYWYRQDPGQGLRLIYYSQIVNDFQKGDIAEGYSVSREKKESFPLTVTSAQKNPTAFYLCATETGGTTEAFFGQGTRLTVV.

The chain combines TRBV5-1 with TRBJ1-3; the D gene is possibly TRBD1 (5 bases). Germline assignment: CDR1 SGHRS and CDR2 YFSETQ. V gave up 0 bases and J gave up 0 bases, with 13 bases separating them. This CDR3 region has 17 residues. The CDR3 DNA follows: TGCGCCAGCAGCTTGGCAGGGAACCGCGGCTCTGGAAACACCATATATTTT. Protein sequence: CASSLAGNRGSGNTIYF.

The chain combines TRBV12-3 or TRBV12-4 with TRBJ2-2, with D unclear. This CDR3 comprises 11 residues. The germline V and J ends were trimmed by 3 bases and 9 bases, with 5 bases remaining between them. The CDR3 nucleotides read TGTGCCAGCAGTTTTAGTAGGGAGCTGTTTTTT. It yields the protein CASSFSRELFF.

The rearrangement joins TRBV7-9 to TRBJ1-3, with TRBD1 identical over 9 bases. Germline trimming cut 4 bases from V and 7 bases from J; bases unmatched to any gene: 5. The CDR3 has 14 amino acids. Looked up from germline, CDR1 is SEHNR and CDR2 is FQNEAQ (reference sequence). CDR3 protein: CASSWTGARNTIYF. Written as DNA, the CDR3 is TGTGCCAGCAGCTGGACAGGGGCGCGGAACACCATATATTTT.

The chain links TRBV18 to TRBJ2-2, with D possibly TRBD2 on 6 matching bases. Deletions cut 2 bases from V and 5 bases from J, with 12 bases between. Germline CDR1 KGHSH, CDR2 LQKENI. This CDR3 contains 15 residues. The DNA for the CDR3 is TGTGCCAGCTCACCAACGGGAGTGGGGACCGGGGAGCTGTTTTTT. This sequence encodes CASSPTGVGTGELFF.

The chain combines TRBV18 with TRBJ2-3, with D possibly being TRBD1 or TRBD2 (5 bases each). The CDR3 runs 15 residues. Per the germline V gene, CDR1 is KGHSH and CDR2 is LQKENI. V was trimmed by 8 bases and J by 6 bases, leaving 21 bases between them. Here the CDR3 DNA reads TGTGCCAGCACACTAGACAGCCTCACGGGTGATACGCAGTATTTT. It yields the protein CASTLDSLTGDTQYF.

The rearrangement joins TRBV19 to TRBJ1-3, with a possible D match to TRBD1 (6 bases). The CDR3 is made up of 16 amino acids. V lost 7 bases and J lost 0, with 16 bases in between. CDR1 LNHDA and CDR2 SQIVND come from the germline V gene (reference sequence). The CDR3: CASTSDSLVSGNTIYF. In DNA form, the CDR3 reads TGTGCCAGTACCTCGGACAGTCTCGTCTCTGGAAACACCATATATTTT.

This rearrangement joins TRBV6-2 or TRBV6-3 to TRBJ2-3; 8 bases agree with TRBD2. CDR3 size: 16 residues. Germline CDR1 is MNHEY and CDR2 is SVGEGT. V shed 4 bases, J shed 4 bases, and the junction held 10 bases outside the gene matches. CDR3 sequence: CASSFSAGVASDTQYF. The DNA for the CDR3 is TGTGCCAGCAGTTTCTCAGCGGGAGTTGCGTCAGATACGCAGTATTTT.

The sample holds a few counts of this clone. The CDR3 loop is CASSLAGVIGNEQFF. The CDR3 DNA sequence: TGTGCCAGCAGCCTAGCGGGAGTTATTGGGAATGAGCAGTTCTTC. The chain carries TRBV28 and TRBJ2-1; 10 nucleotides agree with TRBD2. With 6 bases clipped from V and 7 bases from J, the junction kept 9 bases outside the gene matches. CDR1 and CDR2 from the germline V gene are MDHEN and SYDVKM. The CDR3 is 15 amino acids. Combining the CDR3 with reference TRBV28 and TRBJ2-1 gives the whole variable domain DVKVTQSSRYLVKRTGEKVFLECVQDMDHENMFWYRQDPGLGLRLIYFSYDVKMKEKGDIPEGYSVSREKKERFSLILESASTNQTSMYLCASSLAGVIGNEQFFGPGTRLTVL.

The rearrangement uses TRBV9 and TRBJ1-1; TRBD1 is a possible D gene (5 bases). V lost 0 bases and J lost 0, with 9 bases in between. The V gene's germline CDR1 is SGDLS and CDR2 YYNGEE. The CDR3 has 15 amino acids. The CDR3 DNA reads TGTGCCAGCAGCGTAGGTGGACACGTGAACACTGAAGCTTTCTTT. Protein product: CASSVGGHVNTEAFF.

The chain joins TRBV7-9 to TRBJ2-3, with 7 bases lining up with TRBD2. Per the germline V gene, CDR1 is SEHNR and CDR2 is FQNEAQ (reference sequence). This CDR3 is built from 19 residues. V dropped 2 bases and J dropped 2; count of bases not matched to a gene: 16. This chain's CDR3 is CASSLSVISAAGTTDTQYF. CDR3 DNA: TGTGCCAGCAGCTTATCAGTTATCTCGGCAGCGGGAACCACAGATACGCAGTATTTT.